This T cell receptor beta chain appears in the sequencing data of a study of CD8+ T cells in alopecia areata (dated by TCRdb to the late 2010s). Some background on the complete study: Treated patients were enrolled in an open-label pilot trial of oral tofacitinib, 5 to 10 mg twice daily, for moderate-to-severe alopecia areata. Patients stayed on tofacitinib for 6 to 18 months and then had 6 months of follow-up off drug so that delayed response and recurrence could be assessed. The SALT score, which quantifies the percentage of affected scalp surface area, was used to measure disease severity in treated patients. To study T cell clonal expansion in alopecia areata, the researchers applied high-throughput TCRbeta sequencing to both the C3H/HeJ mouse model and human patients. Scalp tissue and sorted CD4+ and CD8+ peripheral blood T cells from patchy and totalis/universalis alopecia areata patients and from healthy controls were covered by human TCRbeta sequencing. Biopsies were taken from tofacitinib-treated patients at baseline and again at 4 and 24 weeks into treatment, and several of those patients also had a later scalp biopsy. Clonality in the scalp was compared among normal scalp (n=4), patchy alopecia areata scalp (n=8), and alopecia totalis/universalis scalp (n=8). The RNA source kit depended on sample type: the PAXgene miRNA kit for fixed scalp, the miRNeasy kit for PBMCs, and the RNeasy kit for mouse skin. immunoSEQ multiplex PCR using 35 Vbeta forward primers and 13 Jbeta reverse primers was used to amplify TCRbeta CDR3 regions.

CDR1 MNHEY and CDR2 SVGAGI are derived from the germline V gene. Trimming accounts for 5 bases at V and 5 bases at J, while the number of junction bases matched to no gene is 3. The CDR3 holds 14 amino acids from the cysteine to the phenylalanine. This entry keeps only the CDR3 DNA: 42 bases, framed from base 1. Library preparation used the immunoSEQ multiplex PCR assay. For TCR sequencing, RNA was extracted from every sample and reverse transcribed into cDNA to serve as template. SuperScript III was used for first-strand cDNA synthesis, primed with a 2:1 mix of oligo-dT and random hexamers. Amplification bias was assessed with a synthetic immune receptor repertoire, and residual bias was removed computationally. On the authors' methods: Raw reads were preprocessed to remove errors, and CDR3 was defined by IMGT conventions from the conserved cysteine to phenylalanine. To get clonality, Shannon entropy was normalized by log2 of the number of productive unique TCRs and the result was subtracted from 1. Scalp TCRbeta sequences were cross-referenced with sorted blood CD4 and CD8 repertoires so that the CD4 or CD8 identity of scalp clones could be inferred. Held by TCRdb, this immuneACCESS table contains in-frame sequences only and omits some clones. Under half of the omission traces to an unresolved V gene where checked; the cause of the rest is unknown. V, J and clone size are those of that table, while D and trimming were read from the DNA. The sample contains under 350,000 clones, roughly 60% of them found a single time. The top ten constitute under 2% of the sample.

In regard to this clone: Its cognate antigen has yet to be identified. Per-base quality was not reported, and no clone a single base away is much larger than it.

The time point label corresponds to: less than 25 weeks on oral tofacitinib. In light of the paper, this sample's treatment or condition label describes: oral pan-JAK inhibitor, 5-10 mg twice daily. Lesional scalp punch biopsies and peripheral blood were obtained from alopecia areata patients. PBMCs were isolated by density centrifugation and stained for CD3, CD4 and CD8, after which CD4+ and CD8+ T cells were sorted on a FACSAria. Results and caveats for the whole study, not just this receptor: Because the treated cohort was small and had just a single nonresponder, larger studies are needed to establish links between baseline CD8+ expansion and response. During tofacitinib treatment, many expanded lesional clones remained in scalp and blood, and this persistence may partly explain relapse after treatment is stopped. Unlike mouse skin, which is dominated by gammadelta T cells, normal human skin has resident alphabeta T cells that are also sequenced, and this complicates analysis of the scalp TCR repertoire. Tofacitinib significantly lowered scalp clonality and the number of expanded CD8+ clones among the top 100 scalp clones. TCR sequences shared between patients were less clear than in mice, possibly partly because of HLA diversity in the patient population. Higher clonality and more expanded CD8+ clones were observed in lesional scalp than in normal scalp, particularly in alopecia totalis/universalis, a finding suggestive of antigenic drive.

The chain links TRBV6-5 with TRBJ1-5; 10 of the junction bases match TRBD1. Sample: CD4+ T cells sorted from blood, taken at week 24, from a patient treated with tofacitinib. The sequence derives from a human donor with alopecia areata. In nucleotides, the sequence is TGTGCCAGCAGTAGAGGGACAGGGGATCAGCCCCAGCATTTT. This translates into CASSRGTGDQPQHF.